Listed below are T cell receptor beta chains from one sample, sequenced in a study of PD-1 blockade in mismatch repair-deficient tumors. Sequenced by immunoSEQ multiplex PCR; TCRdb stores in-frame clones only, minus some. The data contain roughly 70,000 clones, approximately 78% of them singletons. Here the sequenced sample was peripheral blood, taken 2 weeks after starting pembrolizumab. Receptors originate from an adult with mismatch repair-deficient cancer. Each CDR3 is given with its conserved first and last residue. The D gene is left open where the match is weak. A row's size may be missing; if present it is once, few, many or a size class.

d_gene,j_gene,v_gene,abundance,len,CDR3nt,CDR3aa
NA,TRBJ2-5,TRBV7-8,once,15,TGTGCCAGCAGCTTAGTGGGTGGGGGCCAAGAGACCCAGTACTTC,CASSLVGGGQETQYF
NA,TRBJ2-1,TRBV23-1,NA,17,TGCGCCAGCCATCAACCCACTCGACAGGTCTCCTACAATGAGCAGTTCTTC,CASHQPTRQVSYNEQFF
NA,TRBJ2-5,TRBV7-9,NA,14,TGTGCCAGCAGCTTTGGAGGGCGCGGGGAGACCCAGTACTTC,CASSFGGRGETQYF
NA,TRBJ2-7,TRBV27,NA,13,TGTGCCACCAGTGTAGGATTAAAATACGAGCAGTACTTC,CATSVGLKYEQYF
NA,TRBJ2-1,TRBV2,NA,13,TGTGCCAGCAGTGGCCCAGGGGTCAATGAGCAGTTCTTC,CASSGPGVNEQFF
NA,TRBJ1-2,TRBV7-6,NA,15,TGTGCCAGCAGCTTAGGTCAAGGGGGGGCGGCTGGCTACACCTTC,CASSLGQGGAAGYTF
NA,TRBJ1-5,TRBV5-6,NA,18,TGTGCCAGCACCCTTGGATTCGGGTTCACCGACACAAATCAGCCCCAGCATTTT,CASTLGFGFTDTNQPQHF
TRBD1,TRBJ1-2,TRBV6-6,NA,14,TGTGCCAGCAGCGAGGACAGGGCGCCTTATGGCTACACCTTC,CASSEDRAPYGYTF
NA,TRBJ1-2,TRBV6-1,NA,13,TGTGCCAGCACGGTTGGCGGATCCTATGGCTACACCTTC,CASTVGGSYGYTF
NA,TRBJ2-2,TRBV30,NA,14,TGTGCCTGGAGTCTGGGGATGAACACCGGGGAGCTGTTTTTT,CAWSLGMNTGELFF
TRBD1,TRBJ1-5,TRBV7-2,NA,16,TGTGCCAGCAGCTTAGAACAGGGGGCTTTCAATCAGCCCCAGCATTTT,CASSLEQGAFNQPQHF
NA,TRBJ2-7,TRBV10-3,few,12,TGTGCCATCAGTGCCCCTACCGGCGAGCAGTACTTC,CAISAPTGEQYF
NA,TRBJ2-7,TRBV6-5,few,12,TGTGCCAGCAGTGCGGGGTCCTACGAGCAGTACTTC,CASSAGSYEQYF
NA,TRBJ2-7,TRBV7-8,NA,13,TGTGCCAGCAGCTTAGCAGATTACTACGAGCAGTACTTC,CASSLADYYEQYF
NA,TRBJ1-2,TRBV9,NA,13,TGTGCCAGCAGCGTAGGTACGGCCTATGGCTACACCTTC,CASSVGTAYGYTF
NA,TRBJ1-1,TRBV4-2,NA,14,TGTGCCAGCAGCCAAGGGACCGGGACATATGAAGCTTTCTTT,CASSQGTGTYEAFF
TRBD1,TRBJ2-7,TRBV6-1,few,14,TGTGCCAGCAGACACCGGGACAGGGAACGTGAGCAGTACTTC,CASRHRDREREQYF
NA,TRBJ2-2,TRBV7-2,NA,14,TGTGCCAGCAGCAAAGATAGGGCAACCGGGGAGCTGTTTTTT,CASSKDRATGELFF
TRBD1,TRBJ2-7,TRBV11-3,few,15,TGTGCCAGCAGCCGAGGGACAGGGAACACCTACGAGCAGTACTTC,CASSRGTGNTYEQYF
NA,TRBJ2-1,TRBV7-2,NA,15,TGTGCCAGCAGCTTGACCGGGTCCCCAGGCAGTGAGCAGTTCTTC,CASSLTGSPGSEQFF
TRBD2,TRBJ2-7,TRBV7-2,NA,14,TGTGCCAGCAGCTGGACCACTAGCGCCTACGAGCAGTACTTC,CASSWTTSAYEQYF
NA,TRBJ1-3,TRBV28,NA,12,TGTGCCAGCAGTTCTCCCCGAAACACCATATATTTT,CASSSPRNTIYF
TRBD2,TRBJ2-7,TRBV7-2,NA,14,TGTGCCAGCACCAGGGAGGGAGGGCCTTACGAGCAGTACTTC,CASTREGGPYEQYF
TRBD2,TRBJ2-1,TRBV2,NA,15,TGTGCCAGCAGGGCCGGGACTAGCGCCTACAATGAGCAGTTCTTC,CASRAGTSAYNEQFF
TRBD2,TRBJ2-7,TRBV11-2,NA,16,TGTGCCAGCAGCTTAGGCCCCCAGCGGGAGGCTGGCGAGCAGTACTTC,CASSLGPQREAGEQYF
NA,TRBJ1-5,TRBV6-1,NA,13,TGTGCCAGCTCTACCACCGGGGATCAGCCCCAGCATTTT,CASSTTGDQPQHF
TRBD2,TRBJ2-1,TRBV9,once,18,TGTGCCAGCAGCGTAGCCTGGTTTGGGCGGGAGACCTACAATGAGCAGTTCTTC,CASSVAWFGRETYNEQFF
NA,TRBJ2-3,TRBV5-6,NA,15,TGTGCCAGCAGCGAGTCGGGAAGCTTCACAGATACGCAGTATTTT,CASSESGSFTDTQYF
NA,TRBJ2-5,TRBV19,once,12,TGTGCCAGTAGTATGGAGGGGATGGCCCAGTACTTC,CASSMEGMAQYF
NA,TRBJ2-2,TRBV30,NA,12,TGTGCCTGGAGCTCCTCAGGTGGGGAGCTGTTTTTT,CAWSSSGGELFF
NA,TRBJ2-7,TRBV6-1,few,13,TGTGCCAGCAGTGATCCGGGTTACTACGAGCAGTACTTC,CASSDPGYYEQYF
NA,TRBJ2-5,TRBV7-2,NA,14,TGTGCCAGCAGCTTAGATAGGGCAGGGCAGACCCAGTACTTC,CASSLDRAGQTQYF
TRBD1,TRBJ1-5,TRBV12-5,NA,18,TGTGCTAGTGGTCACAAAACCGGGACAGGGACTCTCAATCAGCCCCAGCATTTT,CASGHKTGTGTLNQPQHF
NA,TRBJ2-7,TRBV4-2,NA,12,TGTGCCAGCAAAGGCGGGACCTACGAGCAGTACTTC,CASKGGTYEQYF
NA,TRBJ2-1,TRBV11-2,NA,14,TGTGCCAGCAGCTTAGATTGGCCTTACAATGAGCAGTTCTTC,CASSLDWPYNEQFF
NA,TRBJ1-5,TRBV6-1,NA,16,TGTGCCAGCAGTGAATCCAGGACCCTCTCCAATCAGCCCCAGCATTTT,CASSESRTLSNQPQHF
NA,TRBJ1-2,TRBV29-1,NA,14,TGCAGCGTTGAACGGAGGGCAGGGGTTAAAGGCTACACCTTC,CSVERRAGVKGYTF
TRBD2,TRBJ2-1,TRBV7-6,NA,17,TGTGCCAGCAGCTTAGTGACTAGCGGGAGTACTTACAATGAGCAGTTCTTC,CASSLVTSGSTYNEQFF
NA,TRBJ2-2,TRBV7-8,NA,15,TGTGCCAGCACCTCCCGCGGGCCTAACACCGGGGAGCTGTTTTTT,CASTSRGPNTGELFF
TRBD1,TRBJ1-4,TRBV5-4,once,15,TGTGCCAGCAGCCGGAGGGGGCCAACTAATGAAAAACTGTTTTTT,CASSRRGPTNEKLFF
NA,TRBJ1-1,TRBV11-1,NA,13,TGTGCCAGCAGCTTCAACAGCGACACTGAAGCTTTCTTT,CASSFNSDTEAFF
TRBD1,TRBJ1-5,TRBV11-2,few,13,TGTGCCAGCAGTCGGGACAGGCGCCAGCCCCAGCATTTT,CASSRDRRQPQHF
NA,TRBJ2-2,TRBV11-1,NA,13,TGTGCCAGCAGCTCCGCCCTAACCGGGGAGCTGTTTTTT,CASSSALTGELFF
TRBD1,TRBJ1-2,TRBV18,NA,15,TGTGCCAGCTCATCGGACAGGGGTCGAAACTATGGCTACACCTTC,CASSSDRGRNYGYTF
NA,TRBJ2-2,TRBV27,NA,12,TGTGCCAGCAGCCGAGTCACCGGGGAGCTGTTTTTT,CASSRVTGELFF
NA,TRBJ1-5,TRBV2,few,13,TGTGCCAGCAGTGAAGGCGGGTCTCAGCCCCAGCATTTT,CASSEGGSQPQHF
NA,TRBJ1-3,TRBV5-6,NA,12,TGTGCCAGCAGTCTTGACAGAAACACCATATATTTT,CASSLDRNTIYF
TRBD2,TRBJ2-5,TRBV19,NA,11,TGTGCCACCGGCCCGGGGGGGACCCAGTACTTC,CATGPGGTQYF
NA,TRBJ2-1,TRBV11-3,NA,15,TGTGCCAGCAGCTTCAAGGGCAGCCTCGTCAATGAGCAGTTCTTC,CASSFKGSLVNEQFF
NA,TRBJ1-5,TRBV29-1,few,13,TGCAGCGTTGAACCGACATCCAGCGGGCCCCAGCATTTT,CSVEPTSSGPQHF
NA,TRBJ2-7,TRBV5-4,NA,15,TGTGCCAGCAGCCGCGACCTAATAGGGTCCTACGAGCAGTACTTC,CASSRDLIGSYEQYF
NA,TRBJ2-7,TRBV28,NA,15,TGTGCCACAGGAGGGGTCGGGGCTAGGCGACCGGAGCAGTACTTC,CATGGVGARRPEQYF
TRBD2,TRBJ2-1,TRBV9,once,14,TGTGCCAGCAGCCCGACGGGACTAGATAATGAGCAGTTCTTC,CASSPTGLDNEQFF
TRBD2,TRBJ2-2,TRBV9,NA,15,TGTGCCAGCACCTCCGGGACTACGAACACCGGGGAGCTGTTTTTT,CASTSGTTNTGELFF
TRBD1,TRBJ2-2,TRBV19,NA,14,TGTGCCAGTAGTACGGACAGGACCACCGGGGAGCTGTTTTTT,CASSTDRTTGELFF
NA,TRBJ2-1,TRBV7-7,NA,16,TGTGCTAGCAGCTTAGTTGCGACTAGCTCCTACAATGAGCAGTTCTTC,CASSLVATSSYNEQFF
NA,TRBJ2-5,TRBV6-1,NA,11,TGTGCCAGCAGTGAAGCGACGGCCCAGTACTTC,CASSEATAQYF
NA,TRBJ2-6,TRBV19,NA,15,TGTGCCAGTAGTTCGTCACCGGATCGATCCAACGTCCTGACTTTC,CASSSSPDRSNVLTF
TRBD1,TRBJ1-5,TRBV7-2,NA,15,TGTGCCAGCAGCACCCGGACAGGGAGAGGGCAGCCCCAGCATTTT,CASSTRTGRGQPQHF
TRBD1,TRBJ2-3,TRBV18,NA,16,TGTGCCAGCTCACCAGACGGACAGGGGTTGGCAGATACGCAGTATTTT,CASSPDGQGLADTQYF